This record looks at one T cell receptor beta chain sequence and its context. This sample stems from a study of blood T cell repertoires in COVID-19. Whole-study context: The study drew acute and convalescent COVID-19 samples from the United States, Italy and Spain.

In the study's own analysis: Estimation of nucleated cell counts was performed using reference gene primer amplification. Produced via immunoSEQ multiplex PCR; TCRdb's table is partial and in-frame only. V and J calls and clone size come straight from that table; D and trimming were deduced from the DNA. The table includes around 230,000 clones, 81% detected once. The CDR3 loop spans 14 amino acids. The V end lost 1 base, the J end lost 4 bases, and 11 bases lay between the germline ends. Germline CDR1 and CDR2: SGHTS and YDEGEE. Sequenced input: peripheral blood. This TCR was recovered from a woman aged 80 or older with acute or convalescent COVID-19. This chain joins TRBV5-8 and TRBJ1-2; no firm D call. Here the CDR3 DNA reads TGTGCCAGCAGCTTGACCGGGTTTGGCTATGGCTACACCTTC. Translation gives CASSLTGFGYGYTF.